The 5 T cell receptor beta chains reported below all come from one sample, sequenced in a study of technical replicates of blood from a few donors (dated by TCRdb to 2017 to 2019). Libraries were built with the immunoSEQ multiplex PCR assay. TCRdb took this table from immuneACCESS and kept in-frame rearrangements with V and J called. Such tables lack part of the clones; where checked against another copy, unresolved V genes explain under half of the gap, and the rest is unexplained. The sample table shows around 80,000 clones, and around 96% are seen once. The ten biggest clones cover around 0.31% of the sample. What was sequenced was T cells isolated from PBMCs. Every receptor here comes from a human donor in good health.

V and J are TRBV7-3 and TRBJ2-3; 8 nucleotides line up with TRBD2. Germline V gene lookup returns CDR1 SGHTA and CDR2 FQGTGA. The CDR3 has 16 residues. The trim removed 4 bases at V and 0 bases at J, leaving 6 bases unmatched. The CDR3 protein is CASSSGGGDSTDTQYF. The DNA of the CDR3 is TGTGCCAGCAGCTCCGGGGGGGGAGACAGCACAGATACGCAGTATTTT.

CDR3 amino acids: CASSYGHQSSNTEAFF. CDR3 bases: TGTGCCAGCAGTTACGGGCACCAGTCTAGCAACACTGAAGCTTTCTTT. This chain uses TRBV6-5 with TRBJ1-1; no definite D call. Germline V gene data show CDR1 as MNHEY and CDR2 as SVGAGI. The CDR3 extends over 16 amino acids. V lost 2 bases to trimming and J lost 2 bases, with 15 bases between them.

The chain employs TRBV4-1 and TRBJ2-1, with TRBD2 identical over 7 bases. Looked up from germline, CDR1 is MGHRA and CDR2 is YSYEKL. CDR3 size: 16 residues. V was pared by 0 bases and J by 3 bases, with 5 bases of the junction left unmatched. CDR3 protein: CASSQESAGVYNEQFF. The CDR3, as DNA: TGCGCCAGCAGCCAAGAGTCCGCGGGAGTCTACAATGAGCAGTTCTTC.

Here the CDR3 DNA reads TGCAGCGTTGAAGGGGACAGGGAGGAAAATGAGCAGTTCTTC. This gives the protein CSVEGDREENEQFF. The chain combines TRBV29-1 with TRBJ2-1; TRBD1 aligns across 9 bases. V lost 1 base to trimming and J lost 7 bases; unmatched junction nucleotides: 5. Germline CDR1 SQVTM, CDR2 ANQGSEA. CDR3 length: 14 residues.

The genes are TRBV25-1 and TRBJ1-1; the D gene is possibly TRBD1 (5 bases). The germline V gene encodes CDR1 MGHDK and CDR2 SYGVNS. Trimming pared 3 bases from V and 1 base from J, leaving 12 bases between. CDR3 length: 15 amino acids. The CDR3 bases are TGTGCCAGCAGTGACCGCAGGACATCGAACACTGAAGCTTTCTTT. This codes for CASSDRRTSNTEAFF.